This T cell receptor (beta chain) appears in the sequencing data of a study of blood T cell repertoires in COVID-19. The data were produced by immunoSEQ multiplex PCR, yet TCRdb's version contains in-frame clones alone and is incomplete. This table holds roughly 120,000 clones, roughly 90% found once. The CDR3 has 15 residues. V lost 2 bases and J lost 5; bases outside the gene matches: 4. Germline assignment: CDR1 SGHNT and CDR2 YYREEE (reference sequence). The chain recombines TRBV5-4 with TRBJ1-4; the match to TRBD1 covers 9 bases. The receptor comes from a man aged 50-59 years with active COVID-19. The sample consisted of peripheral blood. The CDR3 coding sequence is TGTGCCAGCAGCTTAGAGACAGGGGGGAATGAAAAACTGTTTTTT. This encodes CASSLETGGNEKLFF.